Listed below are T cell receptor beta chains from one sample, sequenced in a study of shared clonotypes between healthy human individuals. Data came from immunoSEQ multiplex PCR; TCRdb stores just in-frame clones and leaves some out. The sample consists of roughly 2.2 million clones, 93% of them appearing once. The sequenced sample was naive CD4+ T cells from PBMCs. The receptors were gathered from a young man in good health. Some clones in this sample may be carry-over from other donors' samples. CDR3s include the opening cysteine and the closing phenylalanine or tryptophan. The order of the fields is clone size, V gene, J gene, D gene, CDR3 DNA, CDR3 protein. D genes are given only for firm matches. Only part of the rows carry a size: once, few, many, or a class if the clone is expanded.

size: NA; V: TRBV5-1; J: TRBJ2-7; D: NA; DNA: TGCGCCAGCAGCTTGACAGGTGCCCCAGAGCAGTACTTC; CDR3: CASSLTGAPEQYF
size: NA; V: TRBV5-4; J: TRBJ2-5; D: TRBD2; DNA: TGTGCCAGCAGCCTGGAACTAGCGGAGACCCAGTACTTC; CDR3: CASSLELAETQYF
size: NA; V: TRBV28; J: TRBJ1-2; D: TRBD1; DNA: TGTGCCAGCAGTTGGGACAGGGTTGGCTATGGCTACACCTTC; CDR3: CASSWDRVGYGYTF
size: NA; V: TRBV7-2; J: TRBJ2-7; D: NA; DNA: TGTGCCAGCAGCTTAGTGGGTAGCAGCTACGAGCAGTACTTC; CDR3: CASSLVGSSYEQYF
size: once; V: TRBV5-4; J: TRBJ1-2; D: NA; DNA: TGTGCCAGCAGCTTGGCGGGTTCGGGCAGGGTAGACTATGGCTACACCTTC; CDR3: CASSLAGSGRVDYGYTF
size: NA; V: TRBV6-5; J: TRBJ1-6; D: NA; DNA: TGTGCCAGCAGTTACCTGGGACCGATTAATTCACCCCTCCACTTT; CDR3: CASSYLGPINSPLHF
size: NA; V: TRBV7-2; J: TRBJ1-2; D: NA; DNA: TGTGCCAGCAGTAACGGACAGAGTTATGGCTACACCTTC; CDR3: CASSNGQSYGYTF
size: NA; V: TRBV6-1; J: TRBJ2-3; D: NA; DNA: TGTGCCAGCAAGAAAGGGCTTCCTACAGATACGCAGTATTTT; CDR3: CASKKGLPTDTQYF
size: NA; V: TRBV10-3; J: TRBJ2-7; D: TRBD2; DNA: TGTGCCATCAGTCCCGAGGCGGGAGGGCCCTACGAGCAGTACTTC; CDR3: CAISPEAGGPYEQYF
size: NA; V: TRBV7-9; J: TRBJ1-2; D: TRBD1; DNA: TGTGCCAGCAGCTGGGGACAGGCACCGCCCTATGGCTACACCTTC; CDR3: CASSWGQAPPYGYTF
size: NA; V: TRBV28; J: TRBJ1-5; D: NA; DNA: TGTGCCAGCAGTTCCAACAATCAGCCCCAGCATTTT; CDR3: CASSSNNQPQHF
size: NA; V: TRBV6-6; J: TRBJ1-1; D: NA; DNA: TGTGCCAGCAGACAGGGATTGAACACTGAAGCTTTCTTT; CDR3: CASRQGLNTEAFF
size: NA; V: TRBV30; J: TRBJ2-1; D: TRBD2; DNA: TGTGCCTGGAGTGTACTGATTGCGACTAGCGGGAGATGGAATGAGCAGTTCTTC; CDR3: CAWSVLIATSGRWNEQFF
size: NA; V: TRBV5-1; J: TRBJ2-3; D: NA; DNA: TGCGCCAGCAGCTTGCCCAGCACAGATACGCAGTATTTT; CDR3: CASSLPSTDTQYF
size: NA; V: TRBV25-1; J: TRBJ1-1; D: TRBD1; DNA: TGTGCCAGCAGTCCTGGAGGGGGCCCGATGAACACTGAAGCTTTCTTT; CDR3: CASSPGGGPMNTEAFF
size: NA; V: TRBV6-1; J: TRBJ2-5; D: NA; DNA: TGTGCCAGCAACCAACTAGCCACCTTAGCGGAGACCCAGTACTTC; CDR3: CASNQLATLAETQYF
size: NA; V: TRBV5-1; J: TRBJ1-1; D: NA; DNA: TGCGCCAGCAGCTTACCAGTTAGCAACACTGAAGCTTTCTTT; CDR3: CASSLPVSNTEAFF
size: NA; V: TRBV9; J: TRBJ2-1; D: NA; DNA: TGTGCCAGCAGCGTAGCCCCCCTCTACAATGAGCAGTTCTTC; CDR3: CASSVAPLYNEQFF
size: NA; V: TRBV19; J: TRBJ1-5; D: NA; DNA: TGTGCCAGTCGAGGGGGAGGGGGACCCACCGATCAGCCCCAGCATTTT; CDR3: CASRGGGGPTDQPQHF
size: NA; V: TRBV30; J: TRBJ2-3; D: NA; DNA: TGTGCCTGGAGTGTAGGTGGATCTAGCACAGATACGCAGTATTTT; CDR3: CAWSVGGSSTDTQYF
size: NA; V: TRBV27; J: TRBJ2-7; D: TRBD1; DNA: TGTGCCAGCAGTTCGACGGGACAGCTTTTCTACGAGCAGTACTTC; CDR3: CASSSTGQLFYEQYF
size: NA; V: TRBV28; J: TRBJ2-7; D: NA; DNA: TGTGCCAGTCAAGGGTCCTACGAGCAGTACTTC; CDR3: CASQGSYEQYF
size: NA; V: TRBV5-1; J: TRBJ2-7; D: NA; DNA: TGCGCCAGCAGCCATGGACAGACCTACGAGCAGTACTTC; CDR3: CASSHGQTYEQYF
size: NA; V: TRBV19; J: TRBJ1-1; D: NA; DNA: TGTGCCAGTAGTCGGAAACTTCAGGGGAACACTGAAGCTTTCTTT; CDR3: CASSRKLQGNTEAFF
size: NA; V: TRBV27; J: TRBJ2-7; D: NA; DNA: TGTGCCAGCAGTTCCGGGGGTTCCTACGAGCAGTACTTC; CDR3: CASSSGGSYEQYF
size: NA; V: TRBV4-2; J: TRBJ2-1; D: TRBD1; DNA: TGTGCCAGCAGCCTAACAGGGGTGGAATCCTACAATGAGCAGTTCTTC; CDR3: CASSLTGVESYNEQFF
size: NA; V: TRBV28; J: TRBJ2-7; D: TRBD1; DNA: TGTGCCAGCAGCCAGAACAGGGGATTCGGCTCCTACGAGCAGTACTTC; CDR3: CASSQNRGFGSYEQYF
size: NA; V: TRBV27; J: TRBJ2-1; D: NA; DNA: TGTGCCAGCAGTCCCCAGTCAGGACTAGGGGGCAATGAGCAGTTCTTC; CDR3: CASSPQSGLGGNEQFF
size: NA; V: TRBV6-6; J: TRBJ2-5; D: TRBD2; DNA: TGTGCCAGCAGTTCCCTGCCGGGGGGGGGAGAGACCCAGTACTTC; CDR3: CASSSLPGGGETQYF
size: NA; V: TRBV4-1; J: TRBJ2-1; D: NA; DNA: TGCGCCAGCAGCCAAACGGGGTTATTAGGGGGGGCGGCTTATGAGTTCTTC; CDR3: CASSQTGLLGGAAYEFF
size: NA; V: TRBV27; J: TRBJ2-7; D: NA; DNA: TGTGCCAGCAGTCCCTGGACTTCCTACTACGAGCAGTACTTC; CDR3: CASSPWTSYYEQYF
size: NA; V: TRBV28; J: TRBJ2-7; D: NA; DNA: TGTGCCTCGACCCGGGGATCCTACGAGCAGTACTTC; CDR3: CASTRGSYEQYF
size: NA; V: TRBV9; J: TRBJ2-7; D: NA; DNA: TGTGCCAGCAGCGTGATGAAGGGGACCGTATCATCTTTC; CDR3: CASSVMKGTVSSF
size: NA; V: TRBV7-9; J: TRBJ2-6; D: TRBD1; DNA: TGTGCCAGCAGCTTAGCTCGAGGTCAGGGGGCAAGTGGGGCCAACGTCCTGACTTTC; CDR3: CASSLARGQGASGANVLTF
size: NA; V: TRBV29-1; J: TRBJ2-3; D: TRBD2; DNA: TGCAGCGCTGGACTAGCGGGAGGTCGGGATACGCAGTATTTT; CDR3: CSAGLAGGRDTQYF
size: NA; V: TRBV7-8; J: TRBJ1-3; D: TRBD1; DNA: TGTGCCAGCAGCCGCCGGGACAGGAACTTTGGGGACACCATATATTTT; CDR3: CASSRRDRNFGDTIYF
size: NA; V: TRBV6-1; J: TRBJ1-2; D: TRBD1; DNA: TGTGCCAGCAACCTCCGGGACAGGGTATATGGCTACACCTTC; CDR3: CASNLRDRVYGYTF
size: NA; V: TRBV14; J: TRBJ2-3; D: NA; DNA: TGTGCCAGCAGCCAAGCCCGGGACCTTCGAAACCTTCCCTTTGCGGGCTTCACAGATACGCAGTATTTT; CDR3: CASSQARDLRNLPFAGFTDTQYF
size: NA; V: TRBV28; J: TRBJ1-2; D: NA; DNA: TGTGCCAGCGGCAAGACAGGCAACTATGGCTACACCTTC; CDR3: CASGKTGNYGYTF
size: NA; V: TRBV29-1; J: TRBJ2-7; D: NA; DNA: TGCAGCGTTACCCTTTTGGTGACCTACGAGCAGTACTTC; CDR3: CSVTLLVTYEQYF
size: NA; V: TRBV7-6; J: TRBJ2-7; D: NA; DNA: TGTGCCAGCAGCTTAGATCCGGGGGCGGCTTACGAGCAGTACTTC; CDR3: CASSLDPGAAYEQYF
size: NA; V: TRBV15; J: TRBJ1-4; D: TRBD1; DNA: TGTGCCACCAGCTCCCCGGGACAGCCTAATGAAAAACTGTTTTTT; CDR3: CATSSPGQPNEKLFF
size: NA; V: TRBV9; J: TRBJ1-4; D: NA; DNA: TGTGCCAGCAGCGCCCCGTTAGGGGGGCTCAATGAAAAACTGTTTTTT; CDR3: CASSAPLGGLNEKLFF